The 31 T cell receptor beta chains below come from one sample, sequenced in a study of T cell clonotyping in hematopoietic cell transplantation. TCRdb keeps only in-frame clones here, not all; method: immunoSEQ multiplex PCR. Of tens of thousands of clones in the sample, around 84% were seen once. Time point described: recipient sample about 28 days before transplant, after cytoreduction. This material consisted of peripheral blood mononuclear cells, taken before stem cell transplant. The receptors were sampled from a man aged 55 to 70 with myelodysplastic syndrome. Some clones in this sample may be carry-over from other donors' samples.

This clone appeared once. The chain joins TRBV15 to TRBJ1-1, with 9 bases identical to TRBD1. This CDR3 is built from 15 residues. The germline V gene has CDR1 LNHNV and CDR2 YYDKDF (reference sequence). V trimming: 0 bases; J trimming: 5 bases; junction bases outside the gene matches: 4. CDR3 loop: CATSRDRDRETEAFF. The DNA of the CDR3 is TGTGCCACCAGCAGAGATCGGGACAGGGAAACTGAAGCTTTCTTT.

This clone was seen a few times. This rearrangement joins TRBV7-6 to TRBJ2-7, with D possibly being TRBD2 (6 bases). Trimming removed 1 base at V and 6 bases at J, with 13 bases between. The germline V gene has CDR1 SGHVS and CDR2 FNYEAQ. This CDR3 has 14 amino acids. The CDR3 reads CASSLEGQGLEQYF. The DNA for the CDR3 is TGTGCCAGCAGCTTAGAAGGTCAGGGACTCGAGCAGTACTTC. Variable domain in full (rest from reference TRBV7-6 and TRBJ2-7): GAGVSQSPRYKVTKRGQDVALRCDPISGHVSLYWYRQALGQGPEFLTYFNYEAQQDKSGLPNDRFSAERPEGSISTLTIQRTEQRDSAMYRCASSLEGQGLEQYFGPGTRLTVT.

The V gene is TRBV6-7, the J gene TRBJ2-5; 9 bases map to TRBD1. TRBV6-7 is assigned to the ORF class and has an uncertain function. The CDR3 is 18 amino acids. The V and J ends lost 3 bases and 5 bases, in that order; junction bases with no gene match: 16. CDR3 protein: CASSYHGTGYDYAETQYF. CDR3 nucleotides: TGTGCCAGCAGTTATCACGGGACAGGGTATGACTATGCGGAGACCCAGTACTTC.

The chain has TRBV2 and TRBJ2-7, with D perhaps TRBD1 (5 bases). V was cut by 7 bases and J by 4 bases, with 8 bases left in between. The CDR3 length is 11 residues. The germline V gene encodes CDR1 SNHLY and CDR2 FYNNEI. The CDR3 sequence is CASKQGYEQYF. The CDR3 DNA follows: TGTGCCAGCAAGCAGGGTTACGAGCAGTACTTC.

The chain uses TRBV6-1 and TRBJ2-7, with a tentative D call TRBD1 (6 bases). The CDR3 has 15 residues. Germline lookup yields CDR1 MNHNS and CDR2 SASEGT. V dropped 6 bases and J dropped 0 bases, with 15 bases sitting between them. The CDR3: CASRVIDRLSYEQYF. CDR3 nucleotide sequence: TGTGCCAGCAGGGTGATCGACAGGCTCTCCTACGAGCAGTACTTC.

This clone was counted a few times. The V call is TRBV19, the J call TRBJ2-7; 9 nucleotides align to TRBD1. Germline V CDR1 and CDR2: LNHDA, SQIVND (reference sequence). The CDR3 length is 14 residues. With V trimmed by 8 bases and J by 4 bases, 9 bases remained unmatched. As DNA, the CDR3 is TGTGCCAGTGGCCATACCGGGACAGGGTACGAGCAGTACTTC. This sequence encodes CASGHTGTGYEQYF.

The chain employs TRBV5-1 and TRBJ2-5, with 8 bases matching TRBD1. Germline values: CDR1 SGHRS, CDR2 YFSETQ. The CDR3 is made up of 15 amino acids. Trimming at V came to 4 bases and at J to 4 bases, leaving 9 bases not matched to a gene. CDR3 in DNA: TGCGCCAGCAGCCTGTCAGGGGGCCGATTAGAGACCCAGTACTTC. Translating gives CASSLSGGRLETQYF.

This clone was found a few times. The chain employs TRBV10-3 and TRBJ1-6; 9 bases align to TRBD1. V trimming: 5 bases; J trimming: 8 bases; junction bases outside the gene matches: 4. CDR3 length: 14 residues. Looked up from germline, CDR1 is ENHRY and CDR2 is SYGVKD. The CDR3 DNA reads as TGTGCCATCAGTCCGGGACAGGGATATTCACCCCTCCACTTT. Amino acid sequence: CAISPGQGYSPLHF.

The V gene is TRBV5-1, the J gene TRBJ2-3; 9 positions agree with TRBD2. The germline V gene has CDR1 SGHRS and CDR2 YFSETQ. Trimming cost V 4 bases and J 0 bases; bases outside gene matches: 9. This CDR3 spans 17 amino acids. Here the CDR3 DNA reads TGCGCCAGCAGCAGGGAGGCTAGCGGGACCAGCACAGATACGCAGTATTTT. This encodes CASSREASGTSTDTQYF.

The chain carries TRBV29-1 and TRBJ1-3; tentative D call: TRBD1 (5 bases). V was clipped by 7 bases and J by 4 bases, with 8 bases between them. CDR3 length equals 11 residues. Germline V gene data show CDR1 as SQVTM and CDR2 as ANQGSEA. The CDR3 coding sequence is TGCAGCGGGGGGGAAGGAAACACCATATATTTT. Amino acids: CSGGEGNTIYF. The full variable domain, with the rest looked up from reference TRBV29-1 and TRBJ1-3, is SAVISQKPSRDICQRGTSLTIQCQVDSQVTMMFWYRQQPGQSLTLIATANQGSEATYESGFVIDKFPISRPNLTFSTLTVSNMSPEDSSIYLCSGGEGNTIYFGEGSWLTVV.

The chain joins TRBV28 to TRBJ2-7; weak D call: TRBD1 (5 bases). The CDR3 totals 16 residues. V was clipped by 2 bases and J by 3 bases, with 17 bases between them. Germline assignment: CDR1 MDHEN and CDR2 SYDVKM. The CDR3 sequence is CASSLNIERGGYEQYF. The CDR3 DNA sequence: TGTGCCAGCAGTTTAAATATTGAAAGGGGCGGCTACGAGCAGTACTTC.

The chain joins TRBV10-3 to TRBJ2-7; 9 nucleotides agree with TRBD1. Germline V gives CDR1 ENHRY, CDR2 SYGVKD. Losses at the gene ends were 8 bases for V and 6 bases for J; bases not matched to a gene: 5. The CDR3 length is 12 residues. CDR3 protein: CAIRRQGGEQYF. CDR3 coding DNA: TGTGCCATCCGGAGACAGGGGGGCGAGCAGTACTTC.

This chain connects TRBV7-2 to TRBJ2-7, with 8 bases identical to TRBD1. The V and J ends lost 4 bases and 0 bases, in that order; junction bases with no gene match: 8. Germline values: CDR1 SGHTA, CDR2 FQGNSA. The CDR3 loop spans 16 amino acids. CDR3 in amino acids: CASSSSSGGGSYEQYF. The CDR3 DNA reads TGTGCCAGCAGCTCAAGCTCAGGGGGCGGCTCCTACGAGCAGTACTTC.

The CDR3 coding sequence is TGTGCCACCAGCGGCCTATTGGGACAGGGCGGCGAGCAGTACTTC. This sequence encodes CATSGLLGQGGEQYF. This chain joins TRBV15 and TRBJ2-7, with TRBD1 identical over 9 bases. The length of the CDR3 is 15 residues. With 5 bases clipped from V and 6 bases from J, the junction kept 11 bases outside the gene matches. Germline V gene sequence: CDR1 LNHNV, CDR2 YYDKDF (reference sequence).

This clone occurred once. CDR3 DNA sequence: TGTGCCAGTAGTATTTCCGGTGGGCCGAGCTACGAGCAGTACTTC. This encodes CASSISGGPSYEQYF. The chain is built from TRBV19 and TRBJ2-7; unclear D gene. This CDR3 is 15 amino acids long. V was clipped by 3 bases and J by 3 bases, with 15 bases between them. Germline loops: CDR1 LNHDA, CDR2 SQIVND (reference sequence).

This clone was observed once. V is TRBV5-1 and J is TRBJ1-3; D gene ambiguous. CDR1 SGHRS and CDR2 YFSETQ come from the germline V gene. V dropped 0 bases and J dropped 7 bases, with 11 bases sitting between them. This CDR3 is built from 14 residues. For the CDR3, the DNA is TGCGCCAGCAGCTTGGGGGATACGAGGAACACCATATATTTT. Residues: CASSLGDTRNTIYF.

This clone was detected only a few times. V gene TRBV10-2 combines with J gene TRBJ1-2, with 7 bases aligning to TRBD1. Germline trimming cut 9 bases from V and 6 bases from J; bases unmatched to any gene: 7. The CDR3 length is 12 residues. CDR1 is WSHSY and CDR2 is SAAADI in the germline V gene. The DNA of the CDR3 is TGCGCCAGTCGACAGGGCGGGGATGGCTACACCTTC. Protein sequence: CASRQGGDGYTF.

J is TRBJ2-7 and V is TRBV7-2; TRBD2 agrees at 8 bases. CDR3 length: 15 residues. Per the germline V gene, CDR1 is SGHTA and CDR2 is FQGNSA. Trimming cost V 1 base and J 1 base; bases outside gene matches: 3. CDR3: CASSLVAGLSYEQYF. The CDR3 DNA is TGTGCCAGCAGCTTAGTAGCGGGGTTGTCCTACGAGCAGTACTTC. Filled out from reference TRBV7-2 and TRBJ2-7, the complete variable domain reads GAGVSQSPSNKVTEKGKDVELRCDPISGHTALYWYRQSLGQGLEFLIYFQGNSAPDKSGLPSDRFSAERTGGSVSTLTIQRTQQEDSAVYLCASSLVAGLSYEQYFGPGTRLTVT.

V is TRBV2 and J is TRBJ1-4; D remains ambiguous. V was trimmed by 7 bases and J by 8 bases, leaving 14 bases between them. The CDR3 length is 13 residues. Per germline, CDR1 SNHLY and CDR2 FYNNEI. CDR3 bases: TGTGCCAGCACCGAGGGAACCTTAGAAAAACTGTTTTTT. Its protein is CASTEGTLEKLFF.

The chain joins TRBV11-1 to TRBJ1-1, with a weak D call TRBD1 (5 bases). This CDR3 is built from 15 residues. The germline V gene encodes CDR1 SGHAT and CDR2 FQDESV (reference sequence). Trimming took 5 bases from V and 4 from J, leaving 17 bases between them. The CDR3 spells CASSKRKGQTTEAFF. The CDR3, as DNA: TGTGCCAGCAGCAAGAGGAAGGGGCAAACCACTGAAGCTTTCTTT. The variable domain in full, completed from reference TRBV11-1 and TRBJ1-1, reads EAEVAQSPRYKITEKSQAVAFWCDPISGHATLYWYRQILGQGPELLVQFQDESVVDDSQLPKDRFSAERLKGVDSTLKIQPAELGDSAMYLCASSKRKGQTTEAFFGQGTRLTVV.

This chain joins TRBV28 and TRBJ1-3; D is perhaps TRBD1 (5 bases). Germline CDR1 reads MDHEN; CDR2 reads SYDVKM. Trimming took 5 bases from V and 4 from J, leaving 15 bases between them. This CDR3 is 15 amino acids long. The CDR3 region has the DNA TGTGCCAGCAGTAGAAGTGGGGCGTGGGGAAACACCATATATTTT. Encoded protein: CASSRSGAWGNTIYF.

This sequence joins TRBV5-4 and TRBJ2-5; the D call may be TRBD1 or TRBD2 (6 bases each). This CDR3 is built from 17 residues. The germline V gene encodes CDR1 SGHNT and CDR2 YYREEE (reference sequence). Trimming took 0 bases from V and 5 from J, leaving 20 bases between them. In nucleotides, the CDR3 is TGTGCCAGCAGCTTGGGAGGGGGGAGCAGGGTGGAGGAGACCCAGTACTTC. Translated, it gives CASSLGGGSRVEETQYF.

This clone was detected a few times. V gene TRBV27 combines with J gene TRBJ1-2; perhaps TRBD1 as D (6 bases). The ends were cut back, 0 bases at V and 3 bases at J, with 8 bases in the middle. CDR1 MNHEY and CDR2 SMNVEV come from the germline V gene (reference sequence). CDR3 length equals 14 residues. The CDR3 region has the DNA TGTGCCAGCAGTTTATCGCGGACAGACTATGGCTACACCTTC. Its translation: CASSLSRTDYGYTF.

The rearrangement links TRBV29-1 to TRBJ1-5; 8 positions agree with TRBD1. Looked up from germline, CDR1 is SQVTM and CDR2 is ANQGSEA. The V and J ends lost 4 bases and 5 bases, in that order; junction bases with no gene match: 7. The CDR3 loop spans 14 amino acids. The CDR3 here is CSVGTGGKDQPQHF. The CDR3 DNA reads TGCAGCGTTGGAACAGGGGGGAAGGATCAGCCCCAGCATTTT.

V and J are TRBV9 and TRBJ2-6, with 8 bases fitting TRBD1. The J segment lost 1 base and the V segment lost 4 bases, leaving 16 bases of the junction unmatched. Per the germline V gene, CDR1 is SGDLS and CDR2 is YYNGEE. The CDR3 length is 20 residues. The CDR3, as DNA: TGTGCCAGCAGCTCCGGGACAGGTACAGGGTTTTTTTCTGGGGCCAACGTCCTGACTTTC. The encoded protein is CASSSGTGTGFFSGANVLTF. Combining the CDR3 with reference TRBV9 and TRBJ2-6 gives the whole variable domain DSGVTQTPKHLITATGQRVTLRCSPRSGDLSVYWYQQSLDQGLQFLIQYYNGEERAKGNILERFSAQQFPDLHSELNLSSLELGDSALYFCASSSGTGTGFFSGANVLTFGAGSRLTVL.

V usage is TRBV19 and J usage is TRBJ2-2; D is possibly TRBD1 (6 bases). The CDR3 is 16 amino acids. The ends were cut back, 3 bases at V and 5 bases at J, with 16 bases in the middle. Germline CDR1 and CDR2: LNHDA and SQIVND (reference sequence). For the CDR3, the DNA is TGTGCCAGTAGTATCGTAGGGGGTCAACCTACCGGGGAGCTGTTTTTT. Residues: CASSIVGGQPTGELFF. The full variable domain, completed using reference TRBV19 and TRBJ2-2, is DGGITQSPKYLFRKEGQNVTLSCEQNLNHDAMYWYRQDPGQGLRLIYYSQIVNDFQKGDIAEGYSVSREKKESFPLTVTSAQKNPTAFYLCASSIVGGQPTGELFFGEGSRLTVL.

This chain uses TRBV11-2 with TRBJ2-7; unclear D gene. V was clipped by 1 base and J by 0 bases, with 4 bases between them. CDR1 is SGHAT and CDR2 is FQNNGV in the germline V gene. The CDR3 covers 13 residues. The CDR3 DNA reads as TGTGCCAGCAGCTTAGGTTACTCCTACGAGCAGTACTTC. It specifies CASSLGYSYEQYF.

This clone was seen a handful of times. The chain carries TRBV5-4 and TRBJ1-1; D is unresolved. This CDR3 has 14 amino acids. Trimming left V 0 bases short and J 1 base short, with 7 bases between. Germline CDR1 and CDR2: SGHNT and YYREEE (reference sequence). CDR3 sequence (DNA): TGTGCCAGCAGCTTGGGGCGGCAGAACACTGAAGCTTTCTTT. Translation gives CASSLGRQNTEAFF. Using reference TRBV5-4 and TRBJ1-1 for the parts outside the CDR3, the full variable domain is ETGVTQSPTHLIKTRGQQVTLRCSSQSGHNTVSWYQQALGQGPQFIFQYYREEENGRGNFPPRFSGLQFPNYSSELNVNALELDDSALYLCASSLGRQNTEAFFGQGTRLTVV.

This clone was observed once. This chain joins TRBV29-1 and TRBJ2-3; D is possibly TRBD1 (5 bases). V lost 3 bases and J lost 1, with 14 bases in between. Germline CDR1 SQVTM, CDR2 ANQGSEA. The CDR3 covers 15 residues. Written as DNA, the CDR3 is TGCAGCGTTGAGGGATGGGGCGGTCGCACAGATACGCAGTATTTT. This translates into CSVEGWGGRTDTQYF.

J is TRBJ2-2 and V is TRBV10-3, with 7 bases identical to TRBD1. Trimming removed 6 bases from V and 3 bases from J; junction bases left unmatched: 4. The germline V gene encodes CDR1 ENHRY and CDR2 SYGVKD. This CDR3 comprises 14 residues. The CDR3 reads CAISNDRDTGELFF. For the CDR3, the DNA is TGTGCCATCAGCAACGACAGGGACACCGGGGAGCTGTTTTTT.

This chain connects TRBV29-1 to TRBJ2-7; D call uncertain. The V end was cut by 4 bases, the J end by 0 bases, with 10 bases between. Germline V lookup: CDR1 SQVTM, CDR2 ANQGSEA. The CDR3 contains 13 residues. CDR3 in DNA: TGCAGCGTTGTAACAGTTTCCTCCTACGAGCAGTACTTC. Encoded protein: CSVVTVSSYEQYF.